This entry is about one T cell receptor beta chain. Clones were sequenced by immunoSEQ multiplex PCR, and TCRdb holds only the in-frame ones, with some missing. The table shows roughly 70,000 clones, with about 85% occurring only once. This entry is derived from a study of T cell changes during pregnancy in multiple sclerosis. CDR3 length equals 13 residues. Per the germline V gene, CDR1 is SGDLS and CDR2 is YYNGEE. The V gene lost 2 bases and the J gene lost 5 bases, with 9 bases spanning the gap. The chain couples TRBV9 to TRBJ2-3, with D possibly TRBD2 on 5 matching bases. The sample was peripheral blood, taken before pregnancy. This TCR came from a female donor with multiple sclerosis, enrolled in a pregnancy study. For the CDR3, the DNA is TGTGCCAGCAGCGTTCCGGGAATAGATACGCAGTATTTT. Encoded protein: CASSVPGIDTQYF. The full variable domain, rest sourced from reference TRBV9 and TRBJ2-3, is DSGVTQTPKHLITATGQRVTLRCSPRSGDLSVYWYQQSLDQGLQFLIQYYNGEERAKGNILERFSAQQFPDLHSELNLSSLELGDSALYFCASSVPGIDTQYFGPGTRLTVL.